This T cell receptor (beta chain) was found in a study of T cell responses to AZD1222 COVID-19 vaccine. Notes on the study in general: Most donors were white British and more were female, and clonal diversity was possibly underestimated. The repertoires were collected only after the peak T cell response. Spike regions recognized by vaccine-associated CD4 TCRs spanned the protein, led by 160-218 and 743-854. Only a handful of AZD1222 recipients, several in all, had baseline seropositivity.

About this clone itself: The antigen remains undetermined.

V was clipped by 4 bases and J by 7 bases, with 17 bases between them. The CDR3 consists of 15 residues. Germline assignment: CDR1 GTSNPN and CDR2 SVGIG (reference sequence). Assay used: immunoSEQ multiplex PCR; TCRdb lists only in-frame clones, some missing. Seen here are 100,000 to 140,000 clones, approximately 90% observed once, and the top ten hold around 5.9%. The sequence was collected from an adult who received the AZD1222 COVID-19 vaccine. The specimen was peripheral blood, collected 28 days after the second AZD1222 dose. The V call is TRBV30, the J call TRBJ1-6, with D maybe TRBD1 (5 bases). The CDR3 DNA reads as TGTGCCTGGACCCGGGACTTTCTCAGGAATTCACCCCTCCACTTT. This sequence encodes CAWTRDFLRNSPLHF.